The source of this TCR beta chain is a study of cytomegalovirus exposure and HLA in healthy donors. The CDR3 is 14 residues long. Deletions cut 4 bases from V and 5 bases from J, with 12 bases between. Per the germline V gene, CDR1 is SGHKS and CDR2 is YYEKEE (reference sequence). PCR employed 60 Vbeta and 13 Jbeta primers. TCRdb's copy holds only in-frame clones and misses some; the assay was immunoSEQ multiplex PCR. The top ten clones hold around 4.7% of a sample with about 160,000 clones, roughly 75% of them seen once. Overall study results and limits: Later genetic work tied a missense DCLRE1C variant to beta-chain V and J trimming. The study listed 164 cytomegalovirus-associated TCR beta chains. Later findings reportedly placed an Asian-associated ancestry cluster below the roughly 700-donor mean for N-insertions. Analysis performed later found about 17,000 TCR beta sequences associated with HLA alleles at 0.05 false discovery rate.

About this clone itself: The antigen is undetermined.

This rearrangement joins TRBV5-5 to TRBJ1-4, with TRBD1 as a possible D gene (6 bases). Sequencing was performed on PBMCs. The clonotype comes from a male donor in good health and CMV-seronegative. The CDR3 bases are TGTGCCAGCAGCCACAGGGCGTTGAATGAAAAACTGTTTTTT. It is translated as CASSHRALNEKLFF.